Below are 16 T cell receptor beta chains sequenced from a single sample in a study of OX40 agonist ivuxolimab in advanced cancers. The repertoire was sequenced with immunoSEQ multiplex PCR; TCRdb's copy has only in-frame clones and lacks some. The sample lists fewer than 50,000 clones; more than 60% were seen once. Source: CD4+ or CD8+ T cells sorted from blood, taken in a trial of the OX40 agonist ivuxolimab. These receptor sequences come from an adult with an advanced solid tumor such as melanoma, head and neck, liver or kidney cancer.

This rearrangement joins TRBV4-2 to TRBJ2-7, with 9 bases identical to TRBD2. The CDR3 spans 15 residues. Germline CDR1 reads LGHNA; CDR2 reads YNFKEQ. V dropped 0 bases and J dropped 2; count of bases not matched to a gene: 2. The CDR3: CASSQEVAGAYEQYF. CDR3 nucleotides: TGTGCCAGCAGCCAAGAAGTAGCGGGGGCCTACGAGCAGTACTTC.

This rearrangement joins TRBV6-1 to TRBJ2-7; tentatively, D is TRBD1 (6 bases). Germline assignment: CDR1 MNHNS and CDR2 SASEGT. The V and J ends lost 6 bases and 6 bases respectively, with 9 bases between them. CDR3 length equals 11 residues. DNA for the CDR3: TGTGCCAGCAGGAAAGGGGGCGAGCAGTACTTC. This encodes CASRKGGEQYF.

This rearrangement joins TRBV19 to TRBJ1-5; D not certain. V lost 7 bases and J 0 bases, leaving 13 bases between the germline ends. The CDR3 spans 15 residues. Germline V gives CDR1 LNHDA, CDR2 SQIVND (reference sequence). The CDR3 spells CASTEGGYSNQPQHF. The CDR3 DNA sequence: TGTGCCAGTACCGAGGGTGGGTATAGCAATCAGCCCCAGCATTTT.

This clone was picked up one time. This chain joins TRBV2 and TRBJ1-4; no firm D call. This CDR3 comprises 14 residues. With 3 bases removed from V and 7 bases from J, the gap between germline ends came to 12 bases. Germline V gene data show CDR1 as SNHLY and CDR2 as FYNNEI. The CDR3 loop is CASSDFWVPEKLFF. CDR3 sequence (DNA): TGTGCCAGCAGTGACTTCTGGGTACCTGAAAAACTGTTTTTT.

The CDR3 protein is CASSPWTSGRGELFF. The CDR3 coding sequence is TGTGCCAGCAGCCCTTGGACTAGCGGGAGAGGGGAGCTGTTTTTT. The genes are TRBV7-3 and TRBJ2-2, with 13 bases fitting TRBD2. The J segment lost 8 bases and the V segment lost 5 bases, leaving 5 bases of the junction unmatched. This CDR3 has 15 residues. Per germline, CDR1 SGHTA and CDR2 FQGTGA.

The V gene is TRBV28, the J gene TRBJ2-7; D not certain. With 4 bases removed from V and 2 bases from J, the gap between germline ends came to 15 bases. The CDR3 extends over 15 amino acids. Germline V CDR1 and CDR2: MDHEN, SYDVKM. The CDR3 loop is CASSYTRPRAYEQYF. CDR3 nucleotides: TGTGCCAGCAGTTACACCCGACCTCGGGCCTACGAGCAGTACTTC.

The chain is built from TRBV6-1 and TRBJ2-1, with D possibly matching TRBD2 (5 bases). Germline values: CDR1 MNHNS, CDR2 SASEGT. This CDR3 has 13 amino acids. The V and J ends lost 10 bases and 0 bases respectively, with 10 bases between them. The CDR3 reads CATQRSSYNEQFF. CDR3 bases: TGTGCCACACAGCGGAGCTCCTACAATGAGCAGTTCTTC.

This chain links TRBV18 with TRBJ2-1; 7 bases line up with TRBD2. This CDR3 contains 16 residues. Losses at the gene ends were 1 base for V and 7 bases for J; bases not matched to a gene: 10. Germline CDR1 KGHSH, CDR2 LQKENI. CDR3 protein: CASSPLSGGSKNEQFF. CDR3 DNA sequence: TGTGCCAGCTCACCACTCTCCGGCGGGAGTAAGAATGAGCAGTTCTTC.

The chain has TRBV11-2 and TRBJ1-3; perhaps TRBD1 as D (6 bases). This CDR3 region has 18 residues. The V end was cut by 2 bases, the J end by 0 bases, with 17 bases between. CDR1 is SGHAT and CDR2 is FQNNGV in the germline V gene. In nucleotides, the CDR3 is TGTGCCAGCAGCTTACAGGGGCGGGGGCTCAGCTCTGGAAACACCATATATTTT. This translates into CASSLQGRGLSSGNTIYF.

This rearrangement joins TRBV19 to TRBJ1-1; perhaps TRBD1 as D (6 bases). In germline, CDR1 is LNHDA, CDR2 SQIVND (reference sequence). V lost 1 base and J 6 bases, leaving 24 bases between the germline ends. The CDR3 consists of 18 residues. The CDR3, as DNA: TGTGCCAGTAGTATAGCCGTGGTGGGGGGCCCCGGGGAGGCTGAAGCTTTCTTT. Translated: CASSIAVVGGPGEAEAFF.

With respect to this clone: The same CDR3 also results from other DNA sequences found in this sample. This chain links TRBV7-7 with TRBJ2-5; D is ambiguous. Looked up from germline, CDR1 is SSHAT and CDR2 is FNYEAQ (reference sequence). CDR3 length: 13 amino acids. V lost 6 bases and J lost 5, with 13 bases in between. CDR3 in DNA: TGTGCCAGCAGTTTGGCAAGGTTTGAGACCCAGTACTTC. It encodes CASSLARFETQYF.

The chain couples TRBV6-5 to TRBJ1-2; D gene ambiguous. The V gene lost 0 bases and the J gene lost 3 bases, with 8 bases spanning the gap. There are 14 residues in the CDR3. Germline V gives CDR1 MNHEY, CDR2 SVGAGI. The CDR3 DNA is TGTGCCAGCAGTTACTCGAACCAGCACTATGGCTACACCTTC. Protein product: CASSYSNQHYGYTF.

The gene calls are TRBV7-9 and TRBJ2-1, with D perhaps matching TRBD2 (6 bases). Germline V gene sequence: CDR1 SEHNR, CDR2 FQNEAQ (reference sequence). CDR3 length: 14 residues. Deletions cut 2 bases from V and 7 bases from J, with 12 bases between. This CDR3 reads CASSLPAAGNEQFF. The CDR3 DNA follows: TGTGCCAGCAGCTTACCGGCGGCGGGGAATGAGCAGTTCTTC. Variable domain in full (rest from reference TRBV7-9 and TRBJ2-1): DTGVSQNPRHKITKRGQNVTFRCDPISEHNRLYWYRQTLGQGPEFLTYFQNEAQLEKSRLLSDRFSAERPKGSFSTLEIQRTEQGDSAMYLCASSLPAAGNEQFFGPGTRLTVL.

CDR3 coding DNA: TGTGCCATCAGTGTGGGTAGCGGGATCTCCTACAATGAGCAGTTCTTC. The encoded protein is CAISVGSGISYNEQFF. The V call is TRBV10-3, the J call TRBJ2-1; TRBD2 aligns across 8 bases. This CDR3 is built from 16 residues. Germline V gene sequence: CDR1 ENHRY, CDR2 SYGVKD. V gave up 4 bases and J gave up 0 bases; unmatched junction bases: 5.

This sequence joins TRBV10-1 and TRBJ2-3; the D is unclear. Germline V gene lookup returns CDR1 WNHNN and CDR2 SYGVQD (reference sequence). This CDR3 has 12 residues. Deletions cut 6 bases from V and 0 bases from J, with 4 bases between. The CDR3 spells CASSQSTDTQYF. The CDR3 coding sequence is TGCGCCAGCAGCCAGAGCACAGATACGCAGTATTTT.

The gene calls are TRBV19 and TRBJ1-2, with 7 positions matching TRBD1. The V segment lost 3 bases and the J segment 0 bases; nucleotides outside the gene matches: 7. The CDR3 loop spans 16 amino acids. The germline CDR1 and CDR2 sequences are LNHDA and SQIVND (reference sequence). CDR3 coding DNA: TGTGCCAGTAGTATGGAGGGGGCAGGAACTAACTATGGCTACACCTTC. Its protein is CASSMEGAGTNYGYTF. The whole variable domain, remainder taken from reference TRBV19 and TRBJ1-2, is DGGITQSPKYLFRKEGQNVTLSCEQNLNHDAMYWYRQDPGQGLRLIYYSQIVNDFQKGDIAEGYSVSREKKESFPLTVTSAQKNPTAFYLCASSMEGAGTNYGYTFGSGTRLTVV.